This TCR beta chain was recovered during a study of T cells in Graves' hyperthyroidism and ophthalmopathy. Study background: Peripheral blood collection took place at initial diagnosis, before any treatment.

The CDR3 spans 15 residues. Germline trimming cut 5 bases from V and 8 bases from J; bases unmatched to any gene: 12. Germline CDR1 SGHNT, CDR2 YENEEA. RNA transcripts gave rise to amplified TCR beta CDR3 regions. The TCR CDR3 first-round RT-PCR relied on the HTBI primer set. From the multiplex PCR reads, TCRdb called clonotypes with MiXCR, one entry per CDR3 protein. The sample yields around 540,000 distinct CDR3 sequences, about 15% seen once. Study outcomes and limitations: With a median lead of approximately 6 months before onset, the model predicted ophthalmopathy.

This clonotype has ten or more counts. Its antigen is still unknown. The rearrangement uses TRBV11-3 and TRBJ2-1, with TRBD2 matching 7 bases. Source material: blood. This receptor was taken from a young woman with Graves' ophthalmopathy. This chain's CDR3 is CASSPGAGLTDEQFF. In nucleotides, the CDR3 is TGTGCCAGCAGCCCGGGAGCGGGACTAACCGATGAGCAGTTCTTC.